The sequence of this T cell receptor (beta chain) was determined in a study of blood T cell repertoires in COVID-19. Across the study: From the United States, Italy and Spain came samples of acute and convalescent COVID-19.

Recruits, aged roughly 18 to 95 years, lived in 24 US areas. Assignments of participants to cohorts depended upon their own reported clinical history. How the authors handled the data: Estimates of nucleated cell counts were drawn from the amplification of reference gene primers. Profiled with immunoSEQ multiplex PCR; TCRdb holds only in-frame clones, not every one. The V and J calls and clone size come from that table; D and trimming were worked out from the DNA. The repertoire holds about 170,000 clones, 79% seen once, with under 20% in the top ten. The V and J ends lost 1 base and 7 bases, in that order; junction bases with no gene match: 8. CDR1 and CDR2 from the germline V gene are LGHDT and YNNKEL (reference sequence). This CDR3 is built from 16 residues.

The sequenced material came from PBMCs or T cells enriched from blood (not recorded which). This TCR derives from a woman between 70 and 85 years old in a cohort exposed to, infected with or recovered from COVID-19 (not recorded which). The genes are TRBV3-1 (or the pseudogene TRBV3-2) and TRBJ2-2, with 8 bases identical to TRBD2. In DNA, the CDR3 is TGTGCCAGCAGCCAAGGTAGCGGGACTTTGGGCGGGGAGCTGTTTTTT. This sequence encodes CASSQGSGTLGGELFF.